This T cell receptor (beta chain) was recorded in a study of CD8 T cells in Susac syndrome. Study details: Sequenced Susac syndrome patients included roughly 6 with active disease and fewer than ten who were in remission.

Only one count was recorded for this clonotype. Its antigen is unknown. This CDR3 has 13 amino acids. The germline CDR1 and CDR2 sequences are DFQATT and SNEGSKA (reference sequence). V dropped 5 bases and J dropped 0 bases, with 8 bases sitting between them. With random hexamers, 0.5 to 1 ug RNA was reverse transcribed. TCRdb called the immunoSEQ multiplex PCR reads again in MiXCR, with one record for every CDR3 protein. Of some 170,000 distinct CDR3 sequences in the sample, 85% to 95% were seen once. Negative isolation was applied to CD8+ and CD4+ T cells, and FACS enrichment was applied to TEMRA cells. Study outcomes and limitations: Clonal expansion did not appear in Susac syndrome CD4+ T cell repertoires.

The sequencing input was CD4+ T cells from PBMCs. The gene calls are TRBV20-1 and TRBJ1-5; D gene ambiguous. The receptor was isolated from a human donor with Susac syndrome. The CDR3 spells CSAVRDSNQPQHF. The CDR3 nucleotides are TGCAGTGCTGTGAGAGATAGCAATCAGCCCCAGCATTTT.